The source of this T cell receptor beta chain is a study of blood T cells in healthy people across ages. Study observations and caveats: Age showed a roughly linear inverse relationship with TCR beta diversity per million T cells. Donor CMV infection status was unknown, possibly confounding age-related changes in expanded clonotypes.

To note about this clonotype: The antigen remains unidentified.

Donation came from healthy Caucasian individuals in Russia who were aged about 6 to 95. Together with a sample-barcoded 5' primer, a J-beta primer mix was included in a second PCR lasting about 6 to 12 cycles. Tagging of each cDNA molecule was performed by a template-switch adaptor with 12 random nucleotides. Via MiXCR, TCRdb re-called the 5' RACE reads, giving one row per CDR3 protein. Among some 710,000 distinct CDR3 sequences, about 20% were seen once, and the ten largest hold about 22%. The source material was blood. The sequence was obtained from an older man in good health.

The CDR3, as DNA: TGCGCCAGCAGCCAAGATGAGCGGACAAGCACAGATACGCAGTATTTT. Translating gives CASSQDERTSTDTQYF. The chain has TRBV4-3 and TRBJ2-3; D possibly uses TRBD1 or TRBD2 (5 bases each). Germline V lookup: CDR1 LGHNA, CDR2 YSLEER. Trimming took 0 bases from V and 0 from J, leaving 10 bases between them. The CDR3 totals 16 residues.